This TCR beta chain is drawn from a study of technical replicates of blood from a few donors. J lost 5 bases, V lost 0 bases, and 2 bases had no gene match. The CDR3 has 14 residues. Looked up from germline, CDR1 is SGDLS and CDR2 is YYNGEE. The data were produced by immunoSEQ multiplex PCR, yet TCRdb's version contains in-frame clones alone and is incomplete. The data show about 80,000 clones, 95% to 98% seen once. Sequencing used T cells isolated from PBMCs. This sequence originates from a human donor in good health. V and J are TRBV9 and TRBJ1-1; 9 nucleotides line up with TRBD1. The CDR3 protein is CASSVGTGATEAFF. CDR3 DNA: TGTGCCAGCAGCGTAGGGACAGGGGCAACTGAAGCTTTCTTT.